This TCR beta chain was captured in a study of T cell responses to AZD1222 COVID-19 vaccine. Findings of the study overall: Spike was spanned by vaccine-associated CD4 TCRs, with dominance at 160-218 and 743-854. White British ancestry dominated among donors, who included more females, and clonal diversity was possibly underestimated. Repertoires were collected only later (after the peak T cell response had occurred). Among spike-specific TCRs, nearly half reportedly target unmutated variant regions.

Germline V gene sequence: CDR1 SGHRS, CDR2 YFSETQ. CDR3 size: 16 residues. Between the trimmed V and J ends, which lost 3 bases and 0 bases, there was a span of 16 bases. Concerning this clone itself: Antigen: not known.

Generated by immunoSEQ multiplex PCR, the TCRdb table keeps only in-frame clones and is missing some. This sample's table has about 140,000 clones. The gene calls are TRBV5-1 and TRBJ2-7; the D is unclear. Sequencing was carried out using peripheral blood. The TCR sequence derives from an adult in good health. CDR3 bases: TGCGCCAGCAGCTGGGGATCCTCCCCCAGCTCCTACGAGCAGTACTTC. Encoded protein: CASSWGSSPSSYEQYF.